The clone carrying this T cell receptor (beta chain) was counted only a few times. V gave up 8 bases and J gave up 0 bases, with 13 bases separating them. The CDR3 is 14 amino acids. Germline V gene data show CDR1 as MGHDK and CDR2 as SYGVNS. TCRdb recomputed calls from the 5' RACE reads with MiXCR, one row per CDR3 protein. The table records about 560,000 distinct CDR3 sequences, over 15% of them present only once. The record originates from a study of T-cell memory formation after mild COVID-19. This TCR derives from an adult woman who had mild COVID-19 (a few samples of this study predate the infection). Cell type and time point are not known. Sequenced material: PBMCs or a T cell subset sorted from them (not recorded which). This chain joins TRBV25-1 and TRBJ1-1; tentative D call: TRBD1 (6 bases). DNA of the CDR3: TGTGCCAGCGACCCGGGACAAGTGAACACTGAAGCTTTCTTT. Protein sequence: CASDPGQVNTEAFF.